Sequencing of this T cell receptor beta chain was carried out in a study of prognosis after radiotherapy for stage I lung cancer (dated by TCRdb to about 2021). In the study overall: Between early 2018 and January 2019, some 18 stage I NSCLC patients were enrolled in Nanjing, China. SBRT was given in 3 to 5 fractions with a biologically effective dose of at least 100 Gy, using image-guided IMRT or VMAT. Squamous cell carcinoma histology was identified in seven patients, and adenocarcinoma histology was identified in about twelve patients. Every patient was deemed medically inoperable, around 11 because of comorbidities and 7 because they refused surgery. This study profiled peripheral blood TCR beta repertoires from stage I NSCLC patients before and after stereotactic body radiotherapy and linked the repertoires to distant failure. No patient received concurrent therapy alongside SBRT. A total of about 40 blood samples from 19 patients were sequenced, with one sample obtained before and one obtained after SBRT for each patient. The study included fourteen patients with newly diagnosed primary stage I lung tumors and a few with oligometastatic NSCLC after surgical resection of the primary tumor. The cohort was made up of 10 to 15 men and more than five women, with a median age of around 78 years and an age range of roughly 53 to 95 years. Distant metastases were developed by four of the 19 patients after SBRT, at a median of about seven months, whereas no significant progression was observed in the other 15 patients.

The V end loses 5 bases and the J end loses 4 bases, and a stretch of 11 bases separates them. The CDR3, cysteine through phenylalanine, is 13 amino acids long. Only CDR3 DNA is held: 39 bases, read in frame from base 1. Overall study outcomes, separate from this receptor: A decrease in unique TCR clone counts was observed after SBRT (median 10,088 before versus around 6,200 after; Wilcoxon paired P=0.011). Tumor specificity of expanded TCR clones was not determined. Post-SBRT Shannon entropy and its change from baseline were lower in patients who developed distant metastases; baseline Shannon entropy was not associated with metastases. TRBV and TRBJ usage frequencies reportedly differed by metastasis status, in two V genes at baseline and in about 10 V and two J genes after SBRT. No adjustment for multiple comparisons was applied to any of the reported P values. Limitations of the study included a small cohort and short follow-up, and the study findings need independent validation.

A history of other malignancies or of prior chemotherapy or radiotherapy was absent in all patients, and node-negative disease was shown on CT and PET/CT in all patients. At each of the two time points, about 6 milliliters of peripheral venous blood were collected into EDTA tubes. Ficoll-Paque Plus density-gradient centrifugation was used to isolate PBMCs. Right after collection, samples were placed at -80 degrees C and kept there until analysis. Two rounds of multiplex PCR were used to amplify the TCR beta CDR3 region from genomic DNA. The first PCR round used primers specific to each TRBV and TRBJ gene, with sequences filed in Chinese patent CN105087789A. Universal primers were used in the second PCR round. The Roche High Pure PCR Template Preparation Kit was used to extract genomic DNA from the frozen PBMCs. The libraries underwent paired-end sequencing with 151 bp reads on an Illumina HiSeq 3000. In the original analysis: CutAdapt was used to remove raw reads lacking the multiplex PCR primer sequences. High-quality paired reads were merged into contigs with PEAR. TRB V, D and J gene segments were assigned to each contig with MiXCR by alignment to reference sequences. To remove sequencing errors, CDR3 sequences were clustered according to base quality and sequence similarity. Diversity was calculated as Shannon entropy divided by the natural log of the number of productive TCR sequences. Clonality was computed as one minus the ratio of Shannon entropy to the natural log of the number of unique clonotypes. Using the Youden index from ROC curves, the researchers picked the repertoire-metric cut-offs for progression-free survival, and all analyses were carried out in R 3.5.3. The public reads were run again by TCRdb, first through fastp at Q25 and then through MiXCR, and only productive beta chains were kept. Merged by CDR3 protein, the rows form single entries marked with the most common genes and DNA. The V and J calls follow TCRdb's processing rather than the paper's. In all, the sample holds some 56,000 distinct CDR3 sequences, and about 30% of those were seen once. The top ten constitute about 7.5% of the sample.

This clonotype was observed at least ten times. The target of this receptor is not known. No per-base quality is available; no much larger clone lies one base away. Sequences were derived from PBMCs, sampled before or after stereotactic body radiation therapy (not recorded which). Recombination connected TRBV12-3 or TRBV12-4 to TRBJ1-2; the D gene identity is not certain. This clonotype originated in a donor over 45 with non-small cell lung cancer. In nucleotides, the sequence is TGTGCCAGCAGTCCCGGGGAGCCCTATGGCTACACCTTC. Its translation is CASSPGEPYGYTF.